What follows are 10 T cell receptor beta chains derived from one specimen sequenced in a study of blood T cells in healthy people across ages. The authors ran a second PCR of 7 to 11 cycles using a sample-barcoded 5' primer and a J-beta primer mix. TCRdb reprocessed the 5' RACE reads via MiXCR and lists one record per CDR3 protein. The data contain over 500,000 distinct CDR3 sequences, roughly half of them singletons. The sample was blood. Receptor source: an elderly woman in good health.

This clonotype came up a few times. The chain recombines TRBV7-3 with TRBJ2-6; TRBD1 might be the D (5 bases). The CDR3 has 18 residues. Trimming left V 2 bases short and J 0 bases short, with 14 bases between. Per the germline V gene, CDR1 is SGHTA and CDR2 is FQGTGA. CDR3 sequence (DNA): TGTGCCAGCAGCTTACAGGGCAACCCCTACTCTGGGGCCAACGTCCTGACTTTC. Translating gives CASSLQGNPYSGANVLTF.

Regarding this clonotype: A much larger clone sits a single nucleotide away, making a read error possible. The rearrangement links TRBV6-5 to TRBJ2-7; D is perhaps TRBD1 (6 bases). V was pared by 0 bases and J by 3 bases, with 15 bases between. The CDR3 consists of 16 residues. From germline, CDR1 is MNHEY and CDR2 SVGAGI. The CDR3 protein is CASSYSALARGYEQYF. The CDR3 nucleotides read TGTGCCAGCAGTTACTCGGCTTTGGCCAGGGGCTACGAGCAGTACTTC.

V gene TRBV11-3 combines with J gene TRBJ2-1; the D gene is possibly TRBD2 (5 bases). Trimming removed 4 bases from V and 8 bases from J, with 9 bases in between. The CDR3 contains 12 residues. The germline gives CDR1 SGHNT, CDR2 YENEEA. The CDR3 region has the DNA TGTGCCAGCAGCTACCCCGGGGATGAGCAGTTCTTC. Encoded protein: CASSYPGDEQFF.

The sample holds a few counts of this clonotype. V usage is TRBV7-9 and J usage is TRBJ1-1; D is perhaps TRBD1 (5 bases). The ends were cut back, 3 bases at V and 3 bases at J, with 8 bases in the middle. The CDR3 is 13 residues long. Germline CDR1 reads SEHNR; CDR2 reads FQNEAQ (reference sequence). CDR3 amino acids: CASSLRQYTEAFF. The CDR3 DNA is TGTGCCAGCAGCTTGAGACAGTACACTGAAGCTTTCTTT.

The chain has TRBV10-3 and TRBJ2-7; 8 positions match TRBD1. V dropped 6 bases and J dropped 4; count of bases not matched to a gene: 5. The CDR3 is 13 amino acids. The germline V gene encodes CDR1 ENHRY and CDR2 SYGVKD. The CDR3 region has the DNA TGTGCCATCAGACCGACAGGGGTGTACGAGCAGTACTTC. Its protein is CAIRPTGVYEQYF.

This clonotype was seen more than once but under ten times. The rearrangement links TRBV7-2 to TRBJ2-3; TRBD2 is a possible D gene (6 bases). The CDR3 covers 15 residues. V was shortened by 1 base and J by 8 bases, with 16 bases between the two germline ends. Germline CDR1 SGHTA, CDR2 FQGNSA. The CDR3 DNA is TGTGCCAGCAGCTTAGAGGTGGCGACGCGGGGTACGCAGTATTTT. Protein product: CASSLEVATRGTQYF.

The chain combines TRBV7-2 with TRBJ2-5; D is ambiguous. The J call may be incorrect, as the DNA end agrees better with TRBJ2-7. The CDR3 is made up of 15 amino acids. The germline V gene encodes CDR1 SGHTA and CDR2 FQGNSA. CDR3 DNA: TGTGCCAGCAGCTTAGGTCCGCAGGCGACTTACGAGCAGTACTTC. It is translated as CASSLGPQATYEQYF.

This clonotype was counted at least ten times. CDR3: CSVHSFGETYGYTF. Written as DNA, the CDR3 is TGCAGCGTTCATTCTTTCGGGGAGACCTATGGCTACACCTTC. J is TRBJ1-2 and V is TRBV29-1; no clear D. Germline V CDR1 and CDR2: SQVTM, ANQGSEA. The CDR3 loop spans 14 amino acids. The V end lost 5 bases, the J end lost 4 bases, and 17 bases lay between the germline ends.

V and J are TRBV10-3 and TRBJ2-1; tentative D call: TRBD1 (6 bases). The germline V gene encodes CDR1 ENHRY and CDR2 SYGVKD. Trimming stripped 2 bases from V and 4 bases from J, with 9 bases between. The CDR3 covers 14 residues. CDR3 protein: CAISEMDRYNEQFF. CDR3 nucleotide sequence: TGTGCCATCAGTGAGATGGACAGATACAATGAGCAGTTCTTC.

This clonotype showed up just once. This may stem from a read error, because a much larger clone lies one nucleotide away. The chain couples TRBV28 to TRBJ2-6, with D unclear. This CDR3 region has 13 residues. CDR1 and CDR2 (germline): MDHEN, SYDVKM. CDR3 sequence reads: CVSLSSGANVLTF. CDR3 in DNA: TGTGTCAGTTTGAGCTCTGGGGCCAACGTCCTGACTTTC.